This T cell receptor beta chain comes out of a study of early T cells in non-severe SARS-CoV-2 infection. Study-wide context: The study sequenced bulk RNA from unsorted whole blood, with chains unpaired. Study-level results: VDJdb matching skewed toward anti-spike CD8 responses, missing private and CD4 specificities.

This clonotype was seen ten or more times. What it binds is unknown. V gave up 5 bases and J gave up 5 bases; unmatched junction bases: 5. Looked up from germline, CDR1 is SEHNR and CDR2 is FQNEAQ (reference sequence). The CDR3 contains 13 residues. The protocol attached unique molecular identifiers to individual cDNA molecules. TCRdb independently ran MiXCR on the 5' RACE reads; one entry per CDR3 protein. The sample carries 50,000 to 70,000 distinct CDR3 sequences, roughly an eighth recorded once. The sequence was collected from an adult who was a healthcare worker with PCR-confirmed SARS-CoV-2 infection or an uninfected control (not recorded which). This chain uses TRBV7-9 with TRBJ2-7; 8 bases map to TRBD1. Sequenced input: whole blood. The DNA of the CDR3 is TGTGCCAGCAGCCCAGACAGGGGCCACGAGCAGTACTTC. It codes for CASSPDRGHEQYF.